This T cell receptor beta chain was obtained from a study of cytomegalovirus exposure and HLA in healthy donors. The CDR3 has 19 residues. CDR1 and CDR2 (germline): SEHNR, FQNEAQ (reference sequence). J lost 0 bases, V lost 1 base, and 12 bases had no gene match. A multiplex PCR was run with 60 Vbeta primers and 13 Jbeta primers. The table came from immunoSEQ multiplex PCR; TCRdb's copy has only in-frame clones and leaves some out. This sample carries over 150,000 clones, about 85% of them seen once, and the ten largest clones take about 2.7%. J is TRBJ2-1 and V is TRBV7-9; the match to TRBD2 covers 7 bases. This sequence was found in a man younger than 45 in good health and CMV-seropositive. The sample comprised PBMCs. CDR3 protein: CASSLVVQPGLGSYNEQFF. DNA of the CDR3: TGTGCCAGCAGCTTAGTAGTACAGCCCGGACTAGGCTCCTACAATGAGCAGTTCTTC.